These 2 T cell receptor beta chains originate from one sample sequenced in a study of regulatory T cells in long-lasting Graves disease. Time point meaning: persistent/refractory GD, antithyroid drugs over 5 years with positive TRAb. PBMC-derived RNA was used for the TCR library. The authors built TCR beta libraries using iRepertoire HTBI primers and Arm-PCR of CDR3 regions. One entry per CDR3 protein, called by TCRdb with MiXCR from the multiplex PCR reads. The sample lists more than 650,000 distinct CDR3 sequences, 25% to 30% seen once, with 40% to 50% in the top ten. The sequencing used peripheral blood mononuclear cells (PBMCs), collected when the disease was refractory, from a patient treated with antithyroid drugs. The receptors were gathered from a female donor with Graves disease.

This chain links TRBV7-2 with TRBJ2-7, with TRBD2 matching 10 bases. Germline CDR1 is SGHTA and CDR2 is FQGNSA. The CDR3 covers 16 residues. J was trimmed by 7 bases and V by 5 bases; bases with no gene match: 14. CDR3 sequence reads: CASSPSRAGGPREQYF. In DNA form, the CDR3 reads TGTGCCAGCAGCCCATCAAGAGCGGGAGGGCCGCGAGAGCAGTACTTC.

V is TRBV6-1 and J is TRBJ1-5; D is possibly TRBD1 (5 bases). Germline V CDR1 and CDR2: MNHNS, SASEGT. Trimming cost V 6 bases and J 4 bases, with 16 bases left between them. The CDR3 has 15 amino acids. Here the CDR3 reads CASSPRQGLNQPQHF. The CDR3 nucleotides are TGTGCCAGCAGCCCTCGGCAGGGTCTAAATCAGCCCCAGCATTTT.